The 14 T cell receptor beta chains below all came from one sample that was sequenced in a study of cytomegalovirus exposure and HLA in healthy donors. PCR employed 60 Vbeta and 13 Jbeta primers. Data came from immunoSEQ multiplex PCR; TCRdb stores just in-frame clones and leaves some out. Among a few hundred thousand clones listed, approximately 80% were seen once. Sequencing used PBMCs. These receptors were taken from a man between 25 and 39 years old in good health and CMV-seronegative.

Details on this clone: Other nucleotide sequences from this sample produce the same CDR3. The genes are TRBV5-1 and TRBJ1-2, with D possibly being TRBD1 (6 bases). The CDR3 is 13 amino acids. The germline gives CDR1 SGHRS, CDR2 YFSETQ. V lost 0 bases and J 3 bases, leaving 6 bases between the germline ends. CDR3 in DNA: TGCGCCAGCAGCTTGGACAGGGACTATGGCTACACCTTC. As protein: CASSLDRDYGYTF.

The chain has TRBV9 and TRBJ2-3; 12 nucleotides agree with TRBD1. With 3 bases clipped from V and 3 bases from J, the junction kept 5 bases outside the gene matches. The CDR3 runs 16 residues. Germline CDR1 is SGDLS and CDR2 is YYNGEE. Here the CDR3 DNA reads TGTGCCAGCAGCGGGGGGACAGGGGGCGTGACAGATACGCAGTATTTT. This encodes CASSGGTGGVTDTQYF.

CDR3 sequence reads: CASSTIQGGSETQYF. In DNA, the CDR3 is TGTGCCAGCAGCACTATTCAGGGGGGCTCAGAGACCCAGTACTTC. This sequence joins TRBV28 and TRBJ2-5; D is perhaps TRBD1 (7 bases). V was clipped by 6 bases and J by 4 bases, with 18 bases between them. The CDR3 covers 15 residues. Germline loops: CDR1 MDHEN, CDR2 SYDVKM. The whole variable domain, remainder taken from reference TRBV28 and TRBJ2-5, is DVKVTQSSRYLVKRTGEKVFLECVQDMDHENMFWYRQDPGLGLRLIYFSYDVKMKEKGDIPEGYSVSREKKERFSLILESASTNQTSMYLCASSTIQGGSETQYFGPGTRLLVL.

This clone was seen a single time. The chain is built from TRBV11-2 and TRBJ1-1, with D possibly TRBD1 on 6 matching bases. The V gene's germline CDR1 is SGHAT and CDR2 FQNNGV. This CDR3 is 15 amino acids long. Trimming pared 5 bases from V and 0 bases from J, leaving 13 bases between. In DNA form, the CDR3 reads TGTGCCAGCAGCCCCTTGGGGGGGCTGAACACTGAAGCTTTCTTT. It codes for CASSPLGGLNTEAFF.

The genes are TRBV7-3 and TRBJ1-2; D is possibly TRBD1 (6 bases). This CDR3 contains 17 residues. Germline V CDR1 and CDR2: SGHTA, FQGTGA. The germline V and J ends were trimmed by 1 base and 3 bases, with 18 bases remaining between them. The CDR3 reads CASSLKPRGAGDYGYTF. For the CDR3, the DNA is TGTGCCAGCAGCTTAAAGCCTCGGGGGGCCGGGGACTATGGCTACACCTTC.

This chain joins TRBV19 and TRBJ2-7, with 7 bases lining up with TRBD1. Germline CDR1 reads LNHDA; CDR2 reads SQIVND (reference sequence). The ends lost 4 bases at V and 2 bases at J; junction bases unmatched: 11. The CDR3 is 16 amino acids. DNA of the CDR3: TGTGCCAGTAGTAAGCAGTCTTGGACAGGCACCTACGAGCAGTACTTC. It translates to CASSKQSWTGTYEQYF.

The table lists this clone with a few counts. V usage is TRBV5-1 and J usage is TRBJ2-5, with a possible D match to TRBD2 (5 bases). From germline, CDR1 is SGHRS and CDR2 YFSETQ. Trimming stripped 0 bases from V and 2 bases from J, with 14 bases between. The CDR3 has 16 residues. The CDR3 spells CASSLAPTRVQETQYF. The CDR3 region has the DNA TGCGCCAGCAGCTTGGCCCCCACTAGGGTTCAAGAGACCCAGTACTTC.

The gene calls are TRBV10-3 and TRBJ2-1; no definite D call. The CDR3 is 16 residues long. CDR1 is ENHRY, CDR2 SYGVKD, per germline. Trimming took 0 bases from V and 0 from J, leaving 9 bases between them. The CDR3 region is CAISESVFSSYNEQFF. The DNA of the CDR3 is TGTGCCATCAGTGAGTCCGTTTTTAGCTCCTACAATGAGCAGTTCTTC.

The chain has TRBV19 and TRBJ1-5; 7 nucleotides agree with TRBD1. Trimming took 4 bases from V and 3 from J; bases not matched to a gene: 6. In germline, CDR1 is LNHDA, CDR2 SQIVND (reference sequence). This CDR3 has 15 residues. CDR3 DNA sequence: TGTGCCAGTAGTACCCGGGGACAGTTCAATCAGCCCCAGCATTTT. It codes for CASSTRGQFNQPQHF.

This clone was counted only a few times. J is TRBJ2-3 and V is TRBV5-1, with D maybe TRBD1 (6 bases). The CDR3 is 14 residues long. V lost 0 bases, J lost 4 bases, and 9 bases lay in between. Germline lookup yields CDR1 SGHRS and CDR2 YFSETQ. CDR3 loop: CASSLGGGADTQYF. The CDR3 DNA is TGCGCCAGCAGCTTGGGTGGGGGCGCAGATACGCAGTATTTT.

For this clone: Other DNA sequences in this sample translate to the same CDR3. V gene TRBV28 combines with J gene TRBJ2-7; tentatively, D is TRBD1 (6 bases). V was clipped by 2 bases and J by 2 bases, with 7 bases between them. The CDR3 covers 13 residues. The germline V gene has CDR1 MDHEN and CDR2 SYDVKM. The DNA of the CDR3 is TGTGCCAGCAGTTTACCAGGGGCCTACGAGCAGTACTTC. The encoded protein is CASSLPGAYEQYF.

This clone was picked up one time. The chain employs TRBV7-6 and TRBJ2-5; D possibly corresponds to TRBD2 (7 bases). The CDR3 extends over 13 amino acids. Germline V CDR1 and CDR2: SGHVS, FNYEAQ. V was trimmed by 3 bases and J by 5 bases, leaving 10 bases between them. This chain's CDR3 is CASSFGGLETQYF. CDR3 DNA: TGTGCCAGCAGCTTCGGGGGGCTGGAGACCCAGTACTTC.

The chain links TRBV2 to TRBJ1-1, with D maybe TRBD1 (6 bases). Trimming left V 3 bases short and J 8 bases short, with 13 bases between. Germline-derived CDR1 and CDR2 are SNHLY and FYNNEI. The CDR3 spans 13 residues. This chain's CDR3 is CASSDPGHPEAFF. CDR3 coding DNA: TGTGCCAGCAGTGATCCGGGACATCCGGAAGCTTTCTTT.

The rearrangement joins TRBV7-6 to TRBJ2-7, with D tentatively TRBD2 (5 bases). Trimming cost V 0 bases and J 3 bases, with 9 bases left between them. The CDR3 is 14 residues long. Germline V lookup: CDR1 SGHVS, CDR2 FNYEAQ. DNA for the CDR3: TGTGCCAGCAGCTTAGCGGGAGAGCTCTACGAGCAGTACTTC. It specifies CASSLAGELYEQYF.